Presented here are 7 T cell receptor beta chains from one specimen sequenced in a study of shared clonotypes between healthy human individuals (dated by TCRdb to the early 2020s). Library generation was performed with the immunoSEQ multiplex PCR assay. This is the immuneACCESS table as TCRdb keeps it, with only in-frame sequences that have V and J called. A part of the clones is gone; compared with another copy, unresolved V genes explain less than half, and the rest is unexplained. The sample profile shows about 1.4 million clones; roughly 96% of them were found once. The ten largest clones represent about 1% of the sample. The sample comprised naive CD4+ T cells sorted from blood. Explained via the paper, the cell subset or site label denotes: CD45RA+ positively selected. The origin of the receptors is a man aged 30 to 39 in good health.

The genes are TRBV5-6 and TRBJ2-7; the match to TRBD1 covers 10 bases. The CDR3 length is 15 residues. V lost 4 bases and J lost 6; bases outside the gene matches: 10. Germline CDR1 SGHDT, CDR2 YYEEEE. The CDR3 nucleotides read TGTGCCAGCAGCGGGTGGGACAGGGGCTCAGGCGAGCAGTACTTC. Translated: CASSGWDRGSGEQYF. Full variable domain (rest looked up from reference TRBV5-6 and TRBJ2-7): DAGVTQSPTHLIKTRGQQVTLRCSPKSGHDTVSWYQQALGQGPQFIFQYYEEEERQRGNFPDRFSGHQFPNYSSELNVNALLLGDSALYLCASSGWDRGSGEQYFGPGTRLTVT.

The chain couples TRBV7-9 to TRBJ1-5; 7 nucleotides line up with TRBD1. Losses at the gene ends were 5 bases for V and 2 bases for J; bases not matched to a gene: 6. The CDR3 length is 15 residues. Per germline, CDR1 SEHNR and CDR2 FQNEAQ (reference sequence). DNA for the CDR3: TGTGCCAGCAGCCGTACAGGGGCCGGCAATCAGCCCCAGCATTTT. This gives the protein CASSRTGAGNQPQHF.

This sequence joins TRBV28 and TRBJ2-2; no clear D gene. Looked up from germline, CDR1 is MDHEN and CDR2 is SYDVKM. The CDR3 contains 16 residues. Deletions cut 2 bases from V and 0 bases from J, with 10 bases between. In DNA form, the CDR3 reads TGTGCCAGCAGTTTAGTTCGTGACGCGAACACCGGGGAGCTGTTTTTT. As protein: CASSLVRDANTGELFF.

Points on this clone: The same CDR3 arises from other DNA sequences in this sample as well. The chain links TRBV7-9 to TRBJ2-3; D gene uncertain. This CDR3 has 16 amino acids. The germline V gene has CDR1 SEHNR and CDR2 FQNEAQ (reference sequence). Trimming cost V 1 base and J 2 bases, with 13 bases left between them. The CDR3 DNA reads as TGTGCCAGCAGCTTAGATGAGCGCCCTAACACAGATACGCAGTATTTT. This gives the protein CASSLDERPNTDTQYF.

V is TRBV5-4 and J is TRBJ2-1; 13 bases map to TRBD2. The V gene end was trimmed by 4 bases and the J gene end by 8 bases; junction bases not matched to a gene: 12. Germline V gene sequence: CDR1 SGHNT, CDR2 YYREEE (reference sequence). The CDR3 sequence is 17 residues long. In DNA form, the CDR3 reads TGTGCCAGCAGCCCGGGGACTAGCGGGGTTCGGGGGGATGAGCAGTTCTTC. This codes for CASSPGTSGVRGDEQFF.

The rearrangement uses TRBV27 and TRBJ1-5; a possible D gene is TRBD1 (5 bases). This CDR3 has 15 amino acids. CDR1 and CDR2 from the germline V gene are MNHEY and SMNVEV (reference sequence). Trimming cost V 0 bases and J 6 bases, with 12 bases left between them. The CDR3 region is CASSLSRRAGQPQHF. CDR3 in DNA: TGTGCCAGCAGTTTATCGCGCAGGGCGGGTCAGCCCCAGCATTTT.

The rearrangement uses TRBV5-1 and TRBJ2-2; D is uncertain. There are 14 residues in the CDR3. From germline, CDR1 is SGHRS and CDR2 YFSETQ. The ends were cut back, 0 bases at V and 5 bases at J, with 8 bases in the middle. CDR3 bases: TGCGCCAGCAGCTTGGGGGCCGAGACCGGGGAGCTGTTTTTT. It translates to CASSLGAETGELFF.